The 29 T cell receptor beta chains given below trace back to one sample, sequenced in a study of neurological immune-mediated disorders. TCRdb reprocessed the 5' RACE reads with MiXCR, giving one entry per CDR3 protein. The sample records about 17,000 distinct CDR3 sequences, 3.5% being singletons. The sample comprised CD8+ T cells from blood. These receptors were obtained from a woman between 35 and 50 years old in good health.

This clonotype was found many times. This rearrangement joins TRBV11-2 to TRBJ2-7; D remains unclear. Trimming pared 5 bases from V and 4 bases from J, leaving 15 bases between. The germline V gene has CDR1 SGHAT and CDR2 FQNNGV. This CDR3 contains 14 residues. The DNA of the CDR3 is TGTGCCAGCAGCCCCAAAGCCCGCCGGTACGAGCAGTACTTC. It is translated as CASSPKARRYEQYF.

This clonotype has a count of ten or more. The V gene is TRBV27, the J gene TRBJ1-5; no reliable D call. Trimming removed 3 bases from V and 5 bases from J, with 11 bases in between. Looked up from germline, CDR1 is MNHEY and CDR2 is SMNVEV (reference sequence). This CDR3 has 14 residues. CDR3 sequence (DNA): TGTGCCAGCAGTTTCCAGGACGCTCATCAGCCCCAGCATTTT. Its protein is CASSFQDAHQPQHF.

This clonotype was observed many times. The chain recombines TRBV7-9 with TRBJ2-1, with D uncertain. With 1 base removed from V and 6 bases from J, the gap between germline ends came to 4 bases. The CDR3 contains 12 residues. Germline V lookup: CDR1 SEHNR, CDR2 FQNEAQ (reference sequence). This chain's CDR3 is CASSLVLNEQFF. For the CDR3, the DNA is TGTGCCAGCAGCTTAGTTCTCAATGAGCAGTTCTTC.

The V and J genes are TRBV11-2 and TRBJ2-1; maybe TRBD2 (6 bases). V lost 5 bases to trimming and J lost 7 bases, with 27 bases between them. From germline, CDR1 is SGHAT and CDR2 FQNNGV. This CDR3 region has 18 residues. This chain's CDR3 is CASSLIMVGGPPQNEQFF. CDR3 nucleotide sequence: TGTGCCAGCAGCCTCATAATGGTGGGAGGCCCCCCTCAAAATGAGCAGTTCTTC.

This clonotype was seen ten or more times. V gene TRBV7-9 combines with J gene TRBJ1-2; D not resolved. The CDR3 has 12 residues. CDR1 and CDR2 (germline): SEHNR, FQNEAQ (reference sequence). Trimming took 4 bases from V and 8 from J, leaving 11 bases between them. The CDR3 protein is CASSSSPPGYTF. The CDR3 DNA is TGTGCCAGCAGCTCAAGCCCTCCCGGCTACACCTTC.

This clonotype is judged medium-sized (0.01 to 0.1%). This chain uses TRBV20-1 with TRBJ2-7, with D perhaps TRBD1 (7 bases). This CDR3 spans 14 amino acids. Germline CDR1 is DFQATT and CDR2 is SNEGSKA (reference sequence). Trimming left V 6 bases short and J 3 bases short, with 18 bases between. The CDR3 sequence is CSARGARTGYEQYF. The CDR3 coding sequence is TGCAGTGCAAGGGGGGCCCGGACAGGCTACGAGCAGTACTTC.

This clonotype was detected many times. This sequence joins TRBV4-1 and TRBJ1-2, with D unclear. From germline, CDR1 is MGHRA and CDR2 YSYEKL. Trimming took off 0 bases at V and 3 bases at J, with 2 bases between the two ends. This CDR3 has 12 residues. The CDR3 loop reads CASSQDDYGYTF. CDR3 sequence (DNA): TGCGCCAGCAGCCAAGATGACTATGGCTACACCTTC.

This clonotype was seen at least ten times. The chain has TRBV12-3 or TRBV12-4 and TRBJ1-5; the D is unclear. Deletions cut 4 bases from V and 5 bases from J, with 15 bases between. The CDR3 is made up of 15 amino acids. The CDR3 DNA reads TGTGCCAGCAGTTACCCCGGGCTCAGAGATCAGCCCCAGCATTTT. As protein: CASSYPGLRDQPQHF.

This clonotype was recorded at least ten times. This chain uses TRBV15 with TRBJ2-7; 10 bases are shared with TRBD1. Germline V lookup: CDR1 LNHNV, CDR2 YYDKDF (reference sequence). The CDR3 spans 16 residues. Unmatched junction bases numbered 10, after V lost 1 base and J lost 7 bases. The CDR3 DNA reads as TGTGCCACCAGCAGAGCGAACCGGGACAGGGGAAGAGAGCAGTACTTC. Its protein product is CATSRANRDRGREQYF.

This clonotype occurred many times. The genes are TRBV6-2 or TRBV6-3 and TRBJ1-1; D unclear. The germline V gene encodes CDR1 MNHEY and CDR2 SVGEGT. The CDR3 covers 13 residues. Trimming left V 6 bases short and J 1 base short, with 9 bases between. DNA for the CDR3: TGTGCCAGCAGAGCCGGAGAGAACACTGAAGCTTTCTTT. This translates into CASRAGENTEAFF.

This clonotype was seen many times. The J gene is TRBJ2-1, the V gene TRBV5-6; tentatively, D is TRBD1 (6 bases). The CDR3 has 14 residues. CDR1 is SGHDT and CDR2 is YYEEEE in the germline V gene. The germline V and J ends were trimmed by 4 bases and 11 bases, with 19 bases remaining between them. CDR3 DNA sequence: TGTGCCAGCAGCCTGGGGGCGCTTCCGAGTAAGCAGTTCTTC. As protein: CASSLGALPSKQFF.

The sample holds many counts of this clonotype. The chain couples TRBV29-1 to TRBJ1-3; TRBD1 agrees at 7 bases. With V trimmed by 7 bases and J by 0 bases, 3 bases remained unmatched. There are 13 residues in the CDR3. Germline V lookup: CDR1 SQVTM, CDR2 ANQGSEA. The CDR3 reads CSAQGDSGNTIYF. The CDR3, as DNA: TGCAGCGCCCAGGGGGACTCTGGAAACACCATATATTTT.

This clonotype occurred many times. The chain couples TRBV28 to TRBJ2-1, with D maybe TRBD2 (7 bases). The CDR3 has 15 amino acids. The V gene lost 5 bases and the J gene lost 7 bases, with 18 bases spanning the gap. The germline V gene has CDR1 MDHEN and CDR2 SYDVKM. This chain's CDR3 is CASSPWGGLLNEQFF. The DNA for the CDR3 is TGTGCCAGCAGTCCGTGGGGGGGCCTCTTAAATGAGCAGTTCTTC. The full variable domain, in which reference TRBV28 and TRBJ2-1 provide the parts outside the CDR3, is DVKVTQSSRYLVKRTGEKVFLECVQDMDHENMFWYRQDPGLGLRLIYFSYDVKMKEKGDIPEGYSVSREKKERFSLILESASTNQTSMYLCASSPWGGLLNEQFFGPGTRLTVL.

Many counts were recorded for this clonotype. For the CDR3, the DNA is TGTGCCAGCAGTTTAACTGGGTCTGGGGCCAACGTCCTGACTTTC. Its translation is CASSLTGSGANVLTF. This chain joins TRBV28 and TRBJ2-6; D remains ambiguous. This CDR3 comprises 15 residues. Germline V gives CDR1 MDHEN, CDR2 SYDVKM. The V end lost 2 bases, the J end lost 1 base, and 6 bases lay between the germline ends.

This clonotype was seen repeatedly, ten times or more. V and J are TRBV20-1 and TRBJ1-6, with TRBD1 matching 7 bases. The CDR3 is made up of 15 amino acids. V was pared by 6 bases and J by 0 bases, with 5 bases of the junction left unmatched. The germline CDR1 and CDR2 sequences are DFQATT and SNEGSKA (reference sequence). CDR3 coding DNA: TGCAGTGCGGAACAGGGGAGCTCCTATAATTCACCCCTCCACTTT. This translates into CSAEQGSSYNSPLHF.

This clonotype was observed many times. The V call is TRBV27, the J call TRBJ1-2; D not resolved. Germline CDR1 is MNHEY and CDR2 is SMNVEV (reference sequence). CDR3 length: 16 residues. V was pared by 5 bases and J by 4 bases, with 20 bases between. The CDR3: CASSPSRARVGYGYTF. Here the CDR3 DNA reads TGTGCCAGCAGTCCCTCTCGTGCGAGGGTGGGCTATGGCTACACCTTC.

This clonotype was counted ten times or more. At one of its ends the junction is not consistent with the germline gene, which may arise from a read error. The CDR3: CASSPQGFRVGELFF. DNA for the CDR3: TGTGCTAGCAGCCCGCAGGGTTTCAGGGTCGGGGAGCTGTTTTTT. This chain uses TRBV7-7 with TRBJ2-2; tentative D call: TRBD1 (5 bases). This CDR3 is 15 amino acids long. Germline values: CDR1 SSHAT, CDR2 FNYEAQ (reference sequence). The variable domain in full, with the rest retrieved from reference TRBV7-7 and TRBJ2-2, is GAGVSQSPRYKVTKRGQDVTLRCDPISSHATLYWYQQALGQGPEFLTYFNYEAQPDKSGLPSDRFSAERPEGSISTLTIQRTEQRDSAMYRCASSPQGFRVGELFFGEGSRLTVL.

This clonotype appeared many times. J is TRBJ2-1 and V is TRBV27, with TRBD2 matching 13 bases. V shed 5 bases, J shed 7 bases, and the junction held 5 bases outside the gene matches. This CDR3 has 15 residues. Germline loops: CDR1 MNHEY, CDR2 SMNVEV (reference sequence). The CDR3 DNA follows: TGTGCCAGCAGTCCGGGGACTAGCGGGGTTAATGAGCAGTTCTTC. Its translation: CASSPGTSGVNEQFF.

This clonotype was seen repeatedly, ten times or more. This chain joins TRBV30 and TRBJ2-1; 9 bases fit TRBD1. Germline CDR1 is GTSNPN and CDR2 is SVGIG (reference sequence). The CDR3 extends over 13 amino acids. Trimming removed 6 bases from V and 9 bases from J; junction bases left unmatched: 9. The CDR3 DNA reads as TGTGCCTGTCAGGGACAGGGTTATGGTGAGCAGTTCTTC. Amino acids: CACQGQGYGEQFF.

This clonotype was seen ten or more times. The J gene is TRBJ2-7, the V gene TRBV6-6; tentatively, D is TRBD1 (6 bases). The CDR3 extends over 16 amino acids. The ends were cut back, 0 bases at V and 2 bases at J, with 14 bases in the middle. The germline V gene has CDR1 MNHNY and CDR2 SVGAGI (reference sequence). The DNA for the CDR3 is TGTGCCAGCAGTTACTCATTACAGGGAACTACCTACGAGCAGTACTTC. It yields the protein CASSYSLQGTTYEQYF.

This clonotype was counted many times. The chain is built from TRBV9 and TRBJ2-2; tentative D call: TRBD2 (6 bases). The CDR3 length is 17 residues. Trimming removed 1 base at V and 5 bases at J, with 18 bases between. Germline V gene sequence: CDR1 SGDLS, CDR2 YYNGEE. The CDR3 here is CASSVPLLEGNTGELFF. The CDR3 DNA follows: TGTGCCAGCAGCGTACCTCTTCTGGAGGGAAATACCGGGGAGCTGTTTTTT.

In its sample, this clonotype was seen many times. The J gene is TRBJ1-5, the V gene TRBV4-1, with D maybe TRBD1 (5 bases). CDR1 is MGHRA, CDR2 YSYEKL, per germline. This CDR3 spans 15 amino acids. Trimming removed 1 base at V and 2 bases at J, with 9 bases between. The CDR3 DNA is TGCGCCAGCAGCCAAGTGGGCAGGGGCAATCAGCCCCAGCATTTT. Its protein is CASSQVGRGNQPQHF.

At least ten counts were recorded for this clonotype. This chain connects TRBV7-3 to TRBJ1-1; TRBD1 aligns across 10 bases. The CDR3 consists of 15 residues. Germline CDR1 and CDR2: SGHTA and FQGTGA. With 5 bases clipped from V and 2 bases from J, the junction kept 5 bases outside the gene matches. DNA for the CDR3: TGTGCCAGCAGCCCGGGGACAGGGGCCAACACTGAAGCTTTCTTT. Its protein is CASSPGTGANTEAFF.

This clonotype was detected ten times or more. Written as DNA, the CDR3 is TGTGCCAGCAGCTTAGCGAAGGGAGTCGAGCAGTACTTC. Translation gives CASSLAKGVEQYF. V and J are TRBV7-8 and TRBJ2-7; weak D call: TRBD2 (5 bases). This CDR3 has 13 amino acids. Germline loops: CDR1 SGHVS, CDR2 FQNEAQ. V was shortened by 0 bases and J by 6 bases, with 9 bases between the two germline ends.

This clonotype was seen at least ten times. In DNA, the CDR3 is TGTGCCAGCAGCTTCGGACAGGGAGCAGATACGCAGTATTTT. It yields the protein CASSFGQGADTQYF. The V and J genes are TRBV12-3 or TRBV12-4 and TRBJ2-3; 8 nucleotides match TRBD1. With 6 bases clipped from V and 4 bases from J, the junction kept 6 bases outside the gene matches. The CDR3 is 14 amino acids.

There are many counts of this clonotype. This sequence joins TRBV6-4 and TRBJ2-2; TRBD2 might be the D (5 bases). The CDR3 contains 16 residues. V lost 2 bases and J 4 bases, leaving 14 bases between the germline ends. Per the germline V gene, CDR1 is MRHNA and CDR2 is SNTAGT. The CDR3 nucleotides read TGTGCCAGCAGTGACAATCCAAGCGGAGCCACCGGGGAGCTGTTTTTT. It translates to CASSDNPSGATGELFF.

This clonotype was seen ten or more times. This rearrangement joins TRBV14 to TRBJ2-7; D is unresolved. The V gene's germline CDR1 is SGHDN and CDR2 FVKESK. The V and J ends lost 3 bases and 0 bases respectively, with 9 bases between them. The CDR3 loop spans 14 amino acids. CDR3: CASSHEISSYEQYF. The CDR3 nucleotides read TGTGCCAGCAGCCACGAGATAAGCTCCTACGAGCAGTACTTC.

This clonotype was found many times. The chain employs TRBV6-1 and TRBJ2-1, with D possibly called TRBD1 or TRBD2 (5 bases each). This CDR3 has 15 residues. The germline V gene has CDR1 MNHNS and CDR2 SASEGT. With 6 bases removed from V and 5 bases from J, the gap between germline ends came to 17 bases. The CDR3 reads CASRDSPEGNNEQFF. CDR3 in DNA: TGTGCCAGCAGAGACAGTCCAGAGGGGAACAATGAGCAGTTCTTC.

There are many counts of this clonotype. The chain uses TRBV29-1 and TRBJ2-1, with D tentatively TRBD2 (5 bases). With 4 bases removed from V and 3 bases from J, the gap between germline ends came to 16 bases. Per germline, CDR1 SQVTM and CDR2 ANQGSEA. The CDR3 spans 15 residues. In DNA, the CDR3 is TGCAGCGTTGTTTTTGAGGGTACCTTCTACAATGAGCAGTTCTTC. Translation: CSVVFEGTFYNEQFF.